These 8 T cell receptor beta chains originate from one sample sequenced in a study of blood T cells in healthy people across ages. Then a second PCR, running roughly 7 to 11 cycles, was carried out with a sample-barcoded 5' primer and a J-beta primer mix. One entry per CDR3 protein results from TCRdb running MiXCR on the 5' RACE reads. The table includes 1.2 million to 1.5 million distinct CDR3 sequences, about 43% detected once. The specimen sequenced was blood. These receptors were taken from a woman under 30 in good health.

This clonotype was counted a few times. This chain connects TRBV5-1 to TRBJ2-1; D is undetermined. The V end was cut by 7 bases, the J end by 5 bases, with 10 bases between. Germline CDR1 is SGHRS and CDR2 is YFSETQ. The CDR3 extends over 12 amino acids. This chain's CDR3 is CASGRLDNEQFF. CDR3 sequence (DNA): TGCGCCAGCGGGCGACTGGACAATGAGCAGTTCTTC.

The chain couples TRBV29-1 to TRBJ1-2, with D unresolved. The germline gives CDR1 SQVTM, CDR2 ANQGSEA. Trimming took 3 bases from V and 1 from J, leaving 12 bases between them. The CDR3 runs to 14 residues. The CDR3 loop reads CSVEPPGSNYGYTF. Written as DNA, the CDR3 is TGCAGCGTTGAGCCCCCGGGCAGTAACTATGGCTACACCTTC.

V usage is TRBV7-6 and J usage is TRBJ1-5, with D possibly being TRBD1 (6 bases). Germline V gene sequence: CDR1 SGHVS, CDR2 FNYEAQ. The length of the CDR3 is 16 residues. The germline V and J ends were trimmed by 1 base and 4 bases, with 14 bases remaining between them. CDR3 coding DNA: TGTGCCAGCAGCTTAGGCCGGACAGACAGTAATCAGCCCCAGCATTTT. Translation: CASSLGRTDSNQPQHF.

The chain joins TRBV7-9 to TRBJ2-4, with D tentatively TRBD1 (6 bases). The end of the DNA is better explained by TRBJ2-7, so the J call may be wrong. Germline V gene data show CDR1 as SEHNR and CDR2 as FQNEAQ (reference sequence). The CDR3 has 14 amino acids. The CDR3 DNA reads as TGTGCCAGCAGCTGGTACAGGGTCCCCTACGAGCAGTACTTC. Encoded protein: CASSWYRVPYEQYF.

This clonotype was detected only a few times. This chain links TRBV3-1 with TRBJ2-1, with D perhaps assigned TRBD1 or TRBD2 (6 bases each). Germline CDR1 and CDR2: LGHDT and YNNKEL (reference sequence). CDR3 length: 17 amino acids. Trimming shortened V by 8 bases and J by 1 base, and 21 bases separated the two germline ends. The DNA of the CDR3 is TGTGCCAGCGGAACCCCTGTACGGGGGCTTTCCTACAATGAGCAGTTCTTC. It is translated as CASGTPVRGLSYNEQFF.

This clonotype is a singleton in its sample. The V gene is TRBV11-2, the J gene TRBJ2-4; TRBD2 might be the D (6 bases). The J call may not be correct, given that the DNA end is closer to TRBJ2-7. CDR1 and CDR2 (germline): SGHAT, FQNNGV. The CDR3 covers 16 residues. The CDR3 region is CASSQLYGGPPYEQYF. The CDR3 DNA is TGTGCCAGCAGCCAATTATACGGGGGACCGCCCTACGAGCAGTACTTC.

The chain uses TRBV30 and TRBJ2-2; TRBD2 matches 12 bases. CDR1 is GTSNPN and CDR2 is SVGIG in the germline V gene (reference sequence). V lost 3 bases to trimming and J lost 5 bases; unmatched junction nucleotides: 4. This CDR3 region has 15 residues. The CDR3 loop is CAWRLAGGHTGELFF. In DNA form, the CDR3 reads TGTGCCTGGAGGCTAGCGGGGGGGCATACCGGGGAGCTGTTTTTT.

This chain uses TRBV12-5 with TRBJ2-3; D assignment may be TRBD1 or TRBD2 (5 bases each). The CDR3 consists of 20 residues. V lost 3 bases and J lost 0, with 25 bases in between. Per germline, CDR1 LGHNT and CDR2 FRNRAP. The chain's CDR3 is CASGFGLEGPALPSTDTQYF. CDR3 coding DNA: TGTGCTAGTGGTTTTGGTCTCGAGGGGCCAGCTCTGCCTAGCACAGATACGCAGTATTTT. Based on the CDR3 plus reference TRBV12-5 and TRBJ2-3, the full variable domain is DARVTQTPRHKVTEMGQEVTMRCQPILGHNTVFWYRQTMMQGLELLAYFRNRAPLDDSGMPKDRFSAEMPDATLATLKIQPSEPRDSAVYFCASGFGLEGPALPSTDTQYFGPGTRLTVL.